One sample yielded the 31 T cell receptor beta chains listed below, sequenced in a study of technical replicates of blood from four donors. Generated by immunoSEQ multiplex PCR, the TCRdb table keeps only in-frame clones and is missing some. The sample has 98,000 or so clones, nearly 97% seen once. The material sequenced was T cells isolated from PBMCs. The receptors originated from a human donor in good health.

The CDR3 spells CATLAFDTEAFF. CDR3 nucleotide sequence: TGTGCCACCCTGGCATTCGACACTGAAGCTTTCTTT. The chain uses TRBV28 and TRBJ1-1, with D uncertain. The CDR3 loop spans 12 amino acids. The germline V and J ends were trimmed by 10 bases and 3 bases, with 12 bases remaining between them. Germline V gene sequence: CDR1 MDHEN, CDR2 SYDVKM.

The chain employs TRBV5-6 and TRBJ2-5; 7 nucleotides line up with TRBD2. Germline values: CDR1 SGHDT, CDR2 YYEEEE. V lost 4 bases to trimming and J lost 2 bases; unmatched junction nucleotides: 2. This CDR3 region has 13 residues. The CDR3 DNA reads as TGTGCCAGCAGCCCGGGACTACAAGAGACCCAGTACTTC. Translation gives CASSPGLQETQYF.

V usage is TRBV4-2 and J usage is TRBJ2-7; 9 nucleotides match TRBD2. Germline V gene data show CDR1 as LGHNA and CDR2 as YNFKEQ. This CDR3 comprises 16 residues. V trimming: 1 base; J trimming: 9 bases; junction bases outside the gene matches: 13. The CDR3 bases are TGTGCCAGCAGCCAAGTGATGGCTAGCGGGATTGTAGCGCAGTACTTC. This encodes CASSQVMASGIVAQYF.

The gene calls are TRBV27 and TRBJ2-2; 8 nucleotides match TRBD2. Trimming removed 9 bases from V and 1 base from J; junction bases left unmatched: 13. CDR3 length: 17 amino acids. Germline V gene lookup returns CDR1 MNHEY and CDR2 SMNVEV (reference sequence). The CDR3 here is CASPPRRLAGNTGELFF. CDR3 nucleotides: TGTGCCAGTCCCCCCCGGCGTCTAGCGGGGAACACCGGGGAGCTGTTTTTT.

This clone was found once. The rearrangement links TRBV11-3 to TRBJ2-7; 8 positions match TRBD2. The CDR3 is made up of 15 amino acids. J lost 1 base, V lost 3 bases, and 5 bases had no gene match. CDR1 SGHNT and CDR2 YENEEA come from the germline V gene. The CDR3 loop is CASSFAGGASYEQYF. In DNA form, the CDR3 reads TGTGCCAGCAGCTTTGCCGGGGGGGCGTCCTACGAGCAGTACTTC.

This chain uses TRBV5-6 with TRBJ1-1; 7 bases fit TRBD1. This CDR3 has 13 residues. V was clipped by 1 base and J by 4 bases; unmatched bases: 1. CDR1 is SGHDT, CDR2 YYEEEE, per germline. The CDR3 DNA sequence: TGTGCCAGCAGCTTGTACAGGGGCACTGAAGCTTTCTTT. This gives the protein CASSLYRGTEAFF. Drawing the rest from reference TRBV5-6 and TRBJ1-1, the complete variable domain is DAGVTQSPTHLIKTRGQQVTLRCSPKSGHDTVSWYQQALGQGPQFIFQYYEEEERQRGNFPDRFSGHQFPNYSSELNVNALLLGDSALYLCASSLYRGTEAFFGQGTRLTVV.

The chain joins TRBV29-1 to TRBJ1-1; 8 nucleotides line up with TRBD1. Germline-derived CDR1 and CDR2 are SQVTM and ANQGSEA. There are 13 residues in the CDR3. The ends lost 6 bases at V and 0 bases at J; junction bases unmatched: 3. Here the CDR3 reads CSVNRGMNTEAFF. CDR3 nucleotides: TGCAGCGTAAACAGGGGGATGAACACTGAAGCTTTCTTT.

This chain uses TRBV5-1 with TRBJ1-1; 7 bases map to TRBD1. Germline V gives CDR1 SGHRS, CDR2 YFSETQ. The CDR3 is 14 residues long. Losses at the gene ends were 7 bases for V and 4 bases for J; bases not matched to a gene: 10. The CDR3 DNA reads as TGCGCCAGCGCCCCAGGGGGGTTTTCCACTGAAGCTTTCTTT. Amino acid sequence: CASAPGGFSTEAFF.

This chain uses TRBV6-4 with TRBJ1-2; possible D gene TRBD1, 5 bases. The V gene lost 3 bases and the J gene lost 4 bases, with 18 bases spanning the gap. The length of the CDR3 is 16 residues. Germline CDR1 MRHNA, CDR2 SNTAGT. CDR3 amino acids: CASSDSKQEFSYGYTF. DNA of the CDR3: TGTGCCAGCAGTGATAGTAAACAGGAATTTTCCTATGGCTACACCTTC.

The V and J genes are TRBV6-6 and TRBJ2-7, with D possibly TRBD1 on 5 matching bases. The CDR3 length is 15 residues. V lost 6 bases, J lost 6 bases, and 21 bases lay in between. Germline V gene lookup returns CDR1 MNHNY and CDR2 SVGAGI (reference sequence). CDR3 residues: CASSQHLGLLFEQYF. CDR3 in DNA: TGTGCCAGCAGCCAACATTTGGGGCTTCTGTTCGAGCAGTACTTC.

The rearrangement joins TRBV6-6 to TRBJ1-2; the D gene is possibly TRBD1 (6 bases). V was shortened by 0 bases and J by 6 bases, with 14 bases between the two germline ends. There are 15 residues in the CDR3. Germline V gene sequence: CDR1 MNHNY, CDR2 SVGAGI (reference sequence). The CDR3 DNA follows: TGTGCCAGCAGTTACTCACAGGGTTCAGCGCATGGCTACACCTTC. Amino acids: CASSYSQGSAHGYTF.

The chain recombines TRBV28 with TRBJ2-1; 13 bases fit TRBD2. The CDR3 contains 18 residues. V dropped 7 bases and J dropped 2; count of bases not matched to a gene: 11. The germline V gene encodes CDR1 MDHEN and CDR2 SYDVKM. DNA of the CDR3: TGTGCCAGCACCCGACTGACTAGCGGGAGGTACCCCTACAATGAGCAGTTCTTC. This sequence encodes CASTRLTSGRYPYNEQFF.

The chain recombines TRBV2 with TRBJ2-3; D gene unclear. Germline V gene data show CDR1 as SNHLY and CDR2 as FYNNEI. The CDR3 extends over 14 amino acids. V lost 7 bases and J 2 bases, leaving 13 bases between the germline ends. The CDR3 coding sequence is TGTGCCAGCAACCCGGGTATCTACACAGATACGCAGTATTTT. Residues: CASNPGIYTDTQYF.

The gene calls are TRBV7-6 and TRBJ1-1, with a weak D call TRBD1 (6 bases). V dropped 1 base and J dropped 9 bases, with 15 bases sitting between them. The CDR3 runs to 14 residues. CDR1 and CDR2 from the germline V gene are SGHVS and FNYEAQ. In nucleotides, the CDR3 is TGTGCCAGCAGCTTAGTAGAGGGGGATGGGCAAGCTTTCTTT. Amino acids: CASSLVEGDGQAFF.

The chain links TRBV5-4 to TRBJ1-2; TRBD1 agrees at 10 bases. The CDR3 is made up of 14 amino acids. CDR1 and CDR2 from the germline V gene are SGHNT and YYREEE (reference sequence). With 0 bases clipped from V and 6 bases from J, the junction kept 2 bases outside the gene matches. The CDR3 is CASSLVDRGNGYTF. The DNA for the CDR3 is TGTGCCAGCAGCTTGGTGGACAGGGGGAATGGCTACACCTTC. Filled out from reference TRBV5-4 and TRBJ1-2, the complete variable domain reads ETGVTQSPTHLIKTRGQQVTLRCSSQSGHNTVSWYQQALGQGPQFIFQYYREEENGRGNFPPRFSGLQFPNYSSELNVNALELDDSALYLCASSLVDRGNGYTFGSGTRLTVV.

V usage is TRBV7-9 and J usage is TRBJ1-4; TRBD1 matches at 9 bases. Germline lookup yields CDR1 SEHNR and CDR2 FQNEAQ (reference sequence). With 4 bases clipped from V and 7 bases from J, the junction kept 4 bases outside the gene matches. The CDR3 has 14 residues. The CDR3 here is CASSYRGQGEKLFF. The CDR3 DNA follows: TGTGCCAGCAGCTACAGGGGGCAGGGTGAAAAACTGTTTTTT.

The chain joins TRBV7-9 to TRBJ2-1, with 7 bases lining up with TRBD2. There are 15 residues in the CDR3. Germline CDR1 is SEHNR and CDR2 is FQNEAQ (reference sequence). The J segment lost 9 bases and the V segment lost 3 bases, leaving 11 bases of the junction unmatched. The CDR3 coding sequence is TGTGCCAGCAGCTTGACTAGCCCCCGGTCCTTTGAGCAGTTCTTC. Its protein is CASSLTSPRSFEQFF.

The V call is TRBV18, the J call TRBJ2-7; possibly TRBD1 for D (6 bases). The germline V and J ends were trimmed by 3 bases and 4 bases, with 13 bases remaining between them. The V gene's germline CDR1 is KGHSH and CDR2 LQKENI. The CDR3 has 14 residues. The CDR3 is CASSPRDNEYEQYF. For the CDR3, the DNA is TGTGCCAGCTCACCTCGGGACAACGAGTACGAGCAGTACTTC.

The gene calls are TRBV28 and TRBJ1-1; TRBD1 matches at 9 bases. With 4 bases clipped from V and 4 bases from J, the junction kept 7 bases outside the gene matches. Germline CDR1 is MDHEN and CDR2 is SYDVKM. This CDR3 has 15 amino acids. The CDR3 nucleotides read TGTGCCAGCAGTTCACCCGACAGGGGGGCCACTGAAGCTTTCTTT. It encodes CASSSPDRGATEAFF.

The V and J genes are TRBV9 and TRBJ2-3; 9 nucleotides line up with TRBD2. The V gene's germline CDR1 is SGDLS and CDR2 YYNGEE. The CDR3 spans 14 residues. The V segment lost 1 base and the J segment 8 bases; nucleotides outside the gene matches: 5. This chain's CDR3 is CASSVLISGGTQYF. The CDR3 coding sequence is TGTGCCAGCAGCGTATTGATTAGCGGGGGTACGCAGTATTTT.

The chain joins TRBV14 to TRBJ2-7; the D gene is possibly TRBD2 (5 bases). CDR1 SGHDN and CDR2 FVKESK come from the germline V gene. The V and J ends lost 3 bases and 2 bases respectively, with 29 bases between them. The CDR3 is 20 amino acids. Here the CDR3 DNA reads TGTGCCAGCAGCCAGTCGGTGGGCGGGCGACGGGCAGACAATACCTACGAGCAGTACTTC. Translation: CASSQSVGGRRADNTYEQYF.

The chain joins TRBV6-4 to TRBJ1-1; 8 bases map to TRBD1. The germline V gene encodes CDR1 MRHNA and CDR2 SNTAGT. This CDR3 comprises 14 residues. The V gene end was trimmed by 5 bases and the J gene end by 1 base; junction bases not matched to a gene: 3. The CDR3 here is CASSSDRGNTEAFF. CDR3 sequence (DNA): TGTGCCAGCAGTTCCGACAGGGGGAACACTGAAGCTTTCTTT.

The chain carries TRBV28 and TRBJ1-1; D is possibly TRBD1 (5 bases). The CDR3 is 17 amino acids. CDR1 is MDHEN, CDR2 SYDVKM, per germline. V was shortened by 7 bases and J by 1 base, with 22 bases between the two germline ends. The CDR3 region has the DNA TGTGCCAGCATCTCCGATGGGGGGGGACCCTGGAACACTGAAGCTTTCTTT. This codes for CASISDGGGPWNTEAFF.

J is TRBJ2-1 and V is TRBV5-1, with 10 bases lining up with TRBD2. Unmatched junction bases numbered 9, after V lost 4 bases and J lost 5 bases. There are 16 residues in the CDR3. Germline CDR1 is SGHRS and CDR2 is YFSETQ. CDR3 sequence: CASSPIAGGSNNEQFF. CDR3 nucleotides: TGCGCCAGCAGCCCAATAGCGGGAGGCAGTAACAATGAGCAGTTCTTC. Combining the CDR3 with reference TRBV5-1 and TRBJ2-1 gives the whole variable domain KAGVTQTPRYLIKTRGQQVTLSCSPISGHRSVSWYQQTPGQGLQFLFEYFSETQRNKGNFPGRFSGRQFSNSRSEMNVSTLELGDSALYLCASSPIAGGSNNEQFFGPGTRLTVL.

V gene TRBV18 combines with J gene TRBJ1-1; no firm D call. V was pared by 6 bases and J by 6 bases, with 14 bases between. Germline CDR1 and CDR2: KGHSH and LQKENI. The length of the CDR3 is 13 residues. The CDR3 DNA follows: TGTGCCAGCTCCACCACTGACCGGGCTGAAGCTTTCTTT. Translation: CASSTTDRAEAFF.

The gene calls are TRBV29-1 and TRBJ2-7; 10 bases are shared with TRBD1. V lost 3 bases to trimming and J lost 7 bases; unmatched junction nucleotides: 9. The germline V gene encodes CDR1 SQVTM and CDR2 ANQGSEA. The CDR3 contains 14 residues. The chain's CDR3 is CSVESDRGSREQYF. For the CDR3, the DNA is TGCAGCGTTGAGTCGGACAGGGGGTCTAGGGAGCAGTACTTC.

This chain joins TRBV5-1 and TRBJ2-7; TRBD2 matches 7 bases. This CDR3 spans 14 amino acids. Trimming at V came to 4 bases and at J to 1 base, leaving 5 bases not matched to a gene. Germline V gene sequence: CDR1 SGHRS, CDR2 YFSETQ. The CDR3 DNA reads TGCGCCAGCAGCCTTACTAGCGTATCCTACGAGCAGTACTTC. This gives the protein CASSLTSVSYEQYF.

The rearrangement joins TRBV28 to TRBJ2-1; 8 bases match TRBD1. The CDR3 extends over 15 amino acids. The germline gives CDR1 MDHEN, CDR2 SYDVKM. J gave up 1 base and V 8 bases, and 7 bases lay outside the gene matches. The CDR3 protein is CASGSGGVSYNEQFF. CDR3 in DNA: TGTGCCAGCGGATCAGGGGGCGTATCCTACAATGAGCAGTTCTTC.

This CDR3 is CASSERQGAPTTVTF. DNA of the CDR3: TGTGCCAGCAGCGAACGACAGGGGGCGCCAACGACGGTCACCTTC. The chain carries TRBV6-1 and TRBJ1-2; 10 nucleotides match TRBD1. From germline, CDR1 is MNHNS and CDR2 SASEGT. The CDR3 extends over 15 amino acids. Losses at the gene ends were 6 bases for V and 13 bases for J; bases not matched to a gene: 17.

The chain is built from TRBV4-1 and TRBJ1-2; D uncertain. The CDR3 is made up of 12 amino acids. V shed 0 bases and J shed 4 bases, with 3 bases lying between them. Germline values: CDR1 MGHRA, CDR2 YSYEKL. CDR3 loop: CASSQDSYGYTF. Here the CDR3 DNA reads TGCGCCAGCAGCCAAGACAGCTATGGCTACACCTTC.

J is TRBJ1-4 and V is TRBV27; 11 nucleotides line up with TRBD1. Germline loops: CDR1 MNHEY, CDR2 SMNVEV (reference sequence). The V and J ends lost 6 bases and 7 bases, in that order; junction bases with no gene match: 4. The CDR3 has 14 amino acids. CDR3 DNA sequence: TGTGCCAGCAGGTCCGGGACAGGGGGTGAAAAACTGTTTTTT. This encodes CASRSGTGGEKLFF.